Listed below are T cell receptor beta chains from one sample, sequenced in a study of blood T cells in healthy people across ages. Via MiXCR, TCRdb re-called the 5' RACE reads, giving one row per CDR3 protein. The data hold 600,000 to 900,000 distinct CDR3 sequences, with under 30% observed a single time. The same data also went into a second study, on T cells of mothers and their children.

Material: blood. The receptors come from a boy younger than 18 in good health. The CDR3 runs from the conserved cysteine through the conserved F or W. The D gene is left open where the match is weak. Expanded clones get a size class; other rows say once, few or many, or leave the size out.

size	J	D	V	CDR3	DNA
-	TRBJ2-2	-	TRBV7-9	CASRLGQQNTGELFF	TGTGCCAGCAGACTAGGACAACAAAACACCGGGGAGCTGTTTTTT
-	TRBJ2-5	TRBD2	TRBV15	CATSTRTGSLAGTETQYF	TGTGCCACCAGCACCCGAACAGGGAGTCTAGCGGGGACAGAGACCCAGTACTTC
-	TRBJ2-5	-	TRBV9	CASSVGGGAFQETQYF	TGTGCCAGCAGCGTAGGTGGGGGGGCGTTCCAAGAGACCCAGTACTTC
few	TRBJ2-5	-	TRBV7-9	CASSPEEGGETQYF	TGTGCCAGCAGCCCCGAGGAGGGGGGAGAGACCCAGTACTTC
few	TRBJ2-7	-	TRBV5-1	CASNEPGTTYEQYF	TGCGCCAGCAACGAACCCGGGACAACCTACGAGCAGTACTTC
few	TRBJ1-4	-	TRBV27	CASSLYGRQNEKLFF	TGTGCCAGCAGTTTATATGGACGGCAAAATGAAAAACTGTTTTTT
-	TRBJ2-5	-	TRBV2	CASKGLQETQYF	TGTGCCAGCAAGGGCCTCCAAGAGACCCAGTACTTC
few	TRBJ2-1	TRBD1	TRBV12-5	CASGPTGFGEQFF	TGTGCTAGTGGTCCGACAGGGTTCGGTGAGCAGTTCTTC
-	TRBJ1-4	TRBD1	TRBV12-3/TRBV12-4	CASSFDRAPEKLFF	TGTGCCAGCAGTTTTGACAGGGCCCCTGAAAAACTGTTTTTT
many	TRBJ2-2	-	TRBV3-1	CASSLRGPGELFF	TGTGCCAGCAGCTTGCGGGGCCCCGGGGAGCTGTTTTTT
few	TRBJ2-7	-	TRBV6-5	CASGQVYYEQYF	TGTGCCAGCGGGCAGGTATACTACGAGCAGTACTTC
few	TRBJ2-3	-	TRBV11-2	CASSLDWDPTDTQYF	TGTGCCAGCAGCTTAGATTGGGACCCCACAGATACGCAGTATTTT
-	TRBJ2-5	-	TRBV27	CASSPAVLLQETQYF	TGTGCCAGCAGTCCCGCGGTGTTGTTACAAGAGACCCAGTACTTC
-	TRBJ2-5	TRBD1	TRBV29-1	CSGGRGGMETQYF	TGCAGCGGAGGTCGAGGGGGCATGGAGACCCAGTACTTC
-	TRBJ2-1	TRBD1	TRBV2	CASSEGRGPNEQFF	TGTGCCAGCAGTGAAGGCAGGGGGCCAAATGAGCAGTTCTTC
-	TRBJ2-5	TRBD2	TRBV7-9	CASSSRGGLAIETQYF	TGTGCCAGCAGCTCCAGGGGTGGACTAGCAATAGAGACCCAGTACTTC
-	TRBJ2-1	-	TRBV5-5	CASSLMQGYNEQFF	TGTGCCAGCAGCTTGATGCAGGGCTACAATGAGCAGTTCTTC
few	TRBJ2-5	-	TRBV5-1	CASSLGAYYQETQYF	TGCGCCAGCAGCTTGGGGGCATATTACCAAGAGACCCAGTACTTC
-	TRBJ2-5	TRBD2	TRBV9	CASSVGGTSGVTQYF	TGTGCCAGCAGCGTGGGGGGGACTAGCGGGGTGACCCAGTACTTC
-	TRBJ2-7	TRBD1	TRBV28	CASSPLPGQGGGYEQYF	TGTGCCAGCAGTCCCCTCCCGGGACAGGGAGGGGGCTACGAGCAGTACTTC
once	TRBJ2-5	TRBD2	TRBV29-1	CSVEGSLAGVGQETQYF	TGCAGCGTTGAAGGGTCACTAGCGGGAGTGGGCCAAGAGACCCAGTACTTC
few	TRBJ2-5	-	TRBV13	CASSRLNQETQYF	TGTGCCAGCAGCCGCCTAAACCAAGAGACCCAGTACTTC
-	TRBJ2-1	TRBD2	TRBV27	CASSPYKAGGANEQFF	TGTGCCAGCAGCCCCTATAAAGCGGGGGGGGCGAATGAGCAGTTCTTC
-	TRBJ1-1	-	TRBV5-4	CASSMDRPYTEAFF	TGTGCCAGCAGCATGGACAGACCCTACACTGAAGCTTTCTTT
few	TRBJ2-1	-	TRBV30	CAWSLHYNEQFF	TGTGCCTGGAGTCTCCACTACAATGAGCAGTTCTTC
-	TRBJ2-7	TRBD1	TRBV28	CASSFDRDRYEQYF	TGTGCCAGCAGTTTTGACAGGGATCGGTACGAGCAGTACTTC
-	TRBJ2-4	TRBD1	TRBV10-2	CASSDSGGRNIQYF	TGCGCCAGCAGTGATTCAGGGGGCAGAAACATTCAGTACTTC
-	TRBJ2-5	-	TRBV7-8	CASSLGHSSETQYF	TGTGCCAGCAGCTTAGGCCACAGCTCAGAGACCCAGTACTTC
-	TRBJ2-1	-	TRBV4-1	CASSQVGGPDEQFF	TGCGCCAGCAGCCAAGTAGGGGGGCCTGATGAGCAGTTCTTC
-	TRBJ2-3	-	TRBV5-1	CASSRRQATDTQYF	TGCGCCAGCAGCCGTCGACAGGCCACAGATACGCAGTATTTT
many	TRBJ2-5	-	TRBV5-1	CASSLTGRGETQYF	TGTGCCAGCAGCTTGACGGGGCGTGGAGAGACCCAGTACTTC
-	TRBJ2-3	TRBD2	TRBV14	CASSTWLAGTDTQYF	TGTGCCAGCAGCACGTGGCTAGCGGGGACAGATACGCAGTATTTT
few	TRBJ1-5	-	TRBV11-2	CASSLKPRVGVSQPQHF	TGTGCCAGCAGCTTAAAGCCACGGGTTGGGGTATCTCAGCCCCAGCATTTT